Shown below are 9 T cell receptor beta chains from a single sample sequenced in a study of sequential checkpoint blockade in melanoma. Here immunoSEQ multiplex PCR was the method, and the copy in TCRdb shows in-frame clones only, minus some. The sample yields about 21,000 clones, around 75% seen once. Treatment in this sample: randomized to nivolumab then ipilimumab (arm A) or the reverse (arm B). Sequencing was performed on CD8+ T cells sorted from blood (inferred from file names), taken from a patient given nivolumab and ipilimumab in sequence. Source of these receptors: a human donor with melanoma.

This clone was seen a few times. The genes are TRBV27 and TRBJ1-1; D is unclear. This CDR3 has 13 amino acids. Trimming removed 0 bases from V and 7 bases from J, with 9 bases in between. CDR1 is MNHEY and CDR2 is SMNVEV in the germline V gene (reference sequence). The CDR3 DNA reads TGTGCCAGCAGTTTATCCCCGGGGTTTGAAGCTTTCTTT. Protein: CASSLSPGFEAFF.

The chain has TRBV7-6 and TRBJ2-1; D is unclear. Germline V gene sequence: CDR1 SGHVS, CDR2 FNYEAQ. Between the trimmed V and J ends, which lost 0 bases and 2 bases, there was a span of 14 bases. This CDR3 is built from 17 residues. DNA for the CDR3: TGTGCCAGCAGCTTAGCCGGCAATCCTAGTCCCTACAATGAGCAGTTCTTC. The encoded protein is CASSLAGNPSPYNEQFF.

V and J are TRBV4-1 and TRBJ1-5; 8 bases agree with TRBD1. The CDR3 has 17 residues. CDR1 and CDR2 from the germline V gene are MGHRA and YSYEKL. Trimming at V came to 0 bases and at J to 6 bases, leaving 10 bases not matched to a gene. CDR3 loop: CASSQDGAGGSVQPQHF. The CDR3 nucleotides are TGCGCCAGCAGCCAAGATGGGGCAGGGGGCTCGGTTCAGCCCCAGCATTTT.

The chain couples TRBV5-1 to TRBJ1-1; unclear D gene. The ends were cut back, 1 base at V and 1 base at J, with 11 bases in the middle. Germline V gene sequence: CDR1 SGHRS, CDR2 YFSETQ. CDR3 length: 15 residues. The CDR3 nucleotides read TGCGCCAGCAGCTTGTGGTTTACTGGGAACACTGAAGCTTTCTTT. It specifies CASSLWFTGNTEAFF.

The CDR3 loop is CASSQDGGASYEQYF. In nucleotides, the CDR3 is TGTGCCAGCAGCCAAGACGGCGGGGCCTCCTACGAGCAGTACTTC. V is TRBV4-2 and J is TRBJ2-7, with a possible D match to TRBD2 (6 bases). From germline, CDR1 is LGHNA and CDR2 YNFKEQ. This CDR3 spans 15 amino acids. The V end lost 0 bases, the J end lost 0 bases, and 9 bases lay between the germline ends.

Comment on this clone: This clone may be a read error of a much larger clone one base away. This chain links TRBV4-2 with TRBJ2-7; TRBD1 agrees at 9 bases. The V gene's germline CDR1 is LGHNA and CDR2 YNFKEQ. V trimming: 5 bases; J trimming: 3 bases; junction bases outside the gene matches: 5. The CDR3 spans 14 residues. The CDR3 protein is CASSSRDRDYEQYF. The DNA for the CDR3 is TGTGCCAGCAGCTCCCGGGACAGGGACTACGAGCAGTACTTC.

This chain joins TRBV5-1 and TRBJ2-7, with TRBD2 identical over 8 bases. CDR1 is SGHRS, CDR2 YFSETQ, per germline. V was pared by 4 bases and J by 0 bases, with 6 bases of the junction left unmatched. This CDR3 spans 15 amino acids. CDR3 loop: CASSSTSGRSYEQYF. In nucleotides, the CDR3 is TGCGCCAGCAGCAGTACTAGCGGACGCTCCTACGAGCAGTACTTC.

The chain recombines TRBV15 with TRBJ2-1; D might be TRBD2 (8 bases). V was pared by 0 bases and J by 2 bases, with 17 bases between. The germline V gene has CDR1 LNHNV and CDR2 YYDKDF (reference sequence). This CDR3 is built from 18 residues. Here the CDR3 reads CATSRDGGLGGTYNEQFF. The CDR3 nucleotides are TGTGCCACCAGCAGAGATGGGGGACTAGGGGGCACCTACAATGAGCAGTTCTTC. Filled out from reference TRBV15 and TRBJ2-1, the complete variable domain reads DAMVIQNPRYQVTQFGKPVTLSCSQTLNHNVMYWYQQKSSQAPKLLFHYYDKDFNNEADTPDNFQSRRPNTSFCFLDIRSPGLGDTAMYLCATSRDGGLGGTYNEQFFGPGTRLTVL.

The chain is built from TRBV5-1 and TRBJ2-1, with D uncertain. V lost 0 bases and J 8 bases, leaving 3 bases between the germline ends. The CDR3 loop spans 11 amino acids. Germline assignment: CDR1 SGHRS and CDR2 YFSETQ. CDR3 sequence reads: CASSLAYEQFF. CDR3 coding DNA: TGCGCCAGCAGCTTGGCCTATGAGCAGTTCTTC.